Listed here are 31 T cell receptor beta chains from one sample, sequenced in a study of T cell repertoires in cytomegalovirus infection (dated by TCRdb to between 2019 and 2020). Sequencing was carried out with an Illumina HiSeq 1500. Using fastp trimming at Q25 and MiXCR clonotype assembly, TCRdb reanalyzed the public sequencing data and kept in-frame beta chains. For every CDR3 protein sequence, its rows merge into one entry that carries the most common genes and DNA. A total of 100,000 or so distinct CDR3 sequences appear in this sample, about 22% of them only once. The top ten hold 35% to 50% of the sample. The sequenced sample consisted of CD8+ T cells from PBMCs. The receptors here all came from a human donor in good health (CMV status not recorded). Some clones in this sample may be carry-over from other donors' samples.

The DNA for the CDR3 is TGTGCCAGCAGTCCCTCGCTAGGGGCCTACGAGCAGTACTTC. Its protein product is CASSPSLGAYEQYF. The chain has TRBV27 and TRBJ2-7; the D gene is possibly TRBD1 (5 bases). Germline values: CDR1 MNHEY, CDR2 SMNVEV (reference sequence). The V end was cut by 5 bases, the J end by 2 bases, with 13 bases between. This CDR3 spans 14 amino acids.

This clonotype was seen only a few times. This chain joins TRBV19 and TRBJ1-5; D is ambiguous. The V and J ends lost 7 bases and 1 base respectively, with 11 bases between them. This CDR3 spans 14 amino acids. From germline, CDR1 is LNHDA and CDR2 SQIVND (reference sequence). The CDR3 spells CASTKGFSNQPQHF. DNA for the CDR3: TGTGCCAGTACGAAGGGTTTCAGCAATCAGCCCCAGCATTTT.

The chain couples TRBV29-1 to TRBJ1-2, with 8 nucleotides matching TRBD1. Looked up from germline, CDR1 is SQVTM and CDR2 is ANQGSEA. The CDR3 loop spans 14 amino acids. V gave up 3 bases and J gave up 5 bases; unmatched junction bases: 8. CDR3 bases: TGCAGCGTTGATCAGGGGGCCAGCGGGTATGGCTACACCTTC. As protein: CSVDQGASGYGYTF.

Remarks on this clonotype: The germline gene is not matched at one end of the junction; a read error may be the cause. The J gene is TRBJ1-2, the V gene TRBV7-6; 7 nucleotides agree with TRBD1. This CDR3 comprises 16 residues. Germline CDR1 SGHVS, CDR2 FNYEAQ. CDR3 in DNA: TGTGCCAGCAACATCACCAGGACAGGAACCAACTATGGCTCCACCTTC. It is translated as CASNITRTGTNYGSTF.

This clonotype was counted at least ten times. This chain links TRBV15 with TRBJ1-2; 11 nucleotides agree with TRBD1. J was trimmed by 8 bases and V by 5 bases; bases with no gene match: 7. From germline, CDR1 is LNHNV and CDR2 YYDKDF (reference sequence). The length of the CDR3 is 14 residues. The CDR3 spells CATSSDRGPEGYTF. CDR3 bases: TGTGCCACCAGCTCGGACAGGGGGCCGGAAGGCTACACCTTC.

The sample holds a few counts of this clonotype. V and J are TRBV6-1 and TRBJ1-4; no reliable D call. Germline assignment: CDR1 MNHNS and CDR2 SASEGT. This CDR3 is built from 17 residues. Trimming cost V 5 bases and J 0 bases, with 16 bases left between them. DNA of the CDR3: TGTGCCAGCAGTTACACCCTGAACAGTGCAACTAATGAAAAACTGTTTTTT. This sequence encodes CASSYTLNSATNEKLFF.

This clonotype was observed a few times. The chain links TRBV7-8 to TRBJ2-5; the match to TRBD1 covers 11 bases. The CDR3 has 18 residues. Germline V gene lookup returns CDR1 SGHVS and CDR2 FQNEAQ. The J segment lost 1 base and the V segment lost 5 bases, leaving 12 bases of the junction unmatched. CDR3 protein: CASSPVGWGQGVQETQYF. DNA of the CDR3: TGTGCCAGCAGCCCGGTGGGGTGGGGACAGGGGGTCCAAGAGACCCAGTACTTC.

The rearrangement uses TRBV28 and TRBJ2-3; D could derive from TRBD1 or TRBD2 (6 bases each). Germline CDR1 reads MDHEN; CDR2 reads SYDVKM. V was trimmed by 8 bases and J by 2 bases, leaving 20 bases between them. CDR3 length: 16 amino acids. The CDR3 DNA reads as TGTGCCAGCGACATTCAAGGGGGGACCAACACAGATACGCAGTATTTT. Translation: CASDIQGGTNTDTQYF.

This clonotype was observed a handful of times. The chain uses TRBV13 and TRBJ2-4, with 7 bases fitting TRBD1. J was trimmed by 7 bases and V by 5 bases; bases with no gene match: 11. The CDR3 runs 15 residues. Germline CDR1 PRHDT, CDR2 FYEKMQ (reference sequence). The CDR3 nucleotides are TGTGCCAGCAGCGGCCGACAGGGTGCGGATAACATTCAGTACTTC. This encodes CASSGRQGADNIQYF.

This clonotype has just a few counts. The CDR3 spells CASSYSSGTGVTEAFF. In nucleotides, the CDR3 is TGTGCCAGCAGTTACTCGTCAGGGACGGGGGTCACTGAAGCTTTCTTT. This sequence joins TRBV6-2 or TRBV6-3 and TRBJ1-1, with a weak D call TRBD1 (5 bases). Germline V gene lookup returns CDR1 MNHEY and CDR2 SVGEGT. The CDR3 sequence is 16 residues long. Between the trimmed V and J ends, which lost 0 bases and 4 bases, there was a span of 15 bases.

The genes are TRBV6-1 and TRBJ2-1, with TRBD2 identical over 9 bases. The V and J ends lost 6 bases and 0 bases, in that order; junction bases with no gene match: 15. The CDR3 contains 19 residues. Germline V gives CDR1 MNHNS, CDR2 SASEGT. The DNA for the CDR3 is TGTGCCAGCAGCCCGGGACTAGCACCTCAAAGTCGCTCCTACAATGAGCAGTTCTTC. This encodes CASSPGLAPQSRSYNEQFF.

This clonotype has a handful of counts. The junction differs from germline at one of its ends, possibly a read error. The chain has TRBV6-2 or TRBV6-3 and TRBJ2-1, with D unresolved. The CDR3 has 15 amino acids. The germline V gene has CDR1 MNHEY and CDR2 SVGEGT. CDR3 region: CASSYFAGFFNEQFF. The CDR3 DNA reads as TGTGCCAGCAGCTACTTCGCAGGCTTCTTCAATGAGCAGTTCTTC.

The chain uses TRBV19 and TRBJ2-7, with D tentatively TRBD1 (6 bases). Trimming cost V 5 bases and J 5 bases, with 16 bases left between them. The CDR3 totals 14 residues. Germline CDR1 and CDR2: LNHDA and SQIVND (reference sequence). Here the CDR3 reads CASSDHQGSDEQYF. The CDR3 coding sequence is TGTGCCAGTAGTGATCATCAGGGGAGCGACGAGCAGTACTTC.

The rearrangement joins TRBV28 to TRBJ1-2; the D is unclear. With 6 bases removed from V and 6 bases from J, the gap between germline ends came to 17 bases. The CDR3 spans 14 residues. Germline assignment: CDR1 MDHEN and CDR2 SYDVKM. Written as DNA, the CDR3 is TGTGCCAGCAGAGGCCGTGCGGAATGGGATGGCTACACCTTC. Translated, it gives CASRGRAEWDGYTF.

This clonotype was picked up one time. This rearrangement joins TRBV29-1 to TRBJ1-1, with TRBD1 matching over 9 bases. CDR1 is SQVTM, CDR2 ANQGSEA, per germline. V lost 0 bases, J lost 4 bases, and 9 bases stayed unmatched. This CDR3 spans 16 amino acids. The CDR3 region has the DNA TGCAGCGTTGAAGATCTGGGGACAGGGTCGGGCACTGAAGCTTTCTTT. Translated, it gives CSVEDLGTGSGTEAFF.

In DNA form, the CDR3 reads TGTGCCAGCAGTGACAGGGAGGAAGCTTTCTTT. Its translation: CASSDREEAFF. The chain recombines TRBV25-1 with TRBJ1-1, with a weak D call TRBD1 (5 bases). CDR3 length equals 11 residues. Germline loops: CDR1 MGHDK, CDR2 SYGVNS. V gave up 3 bases and J gave up 8 bases, with 7 bases separating them.

This clonotype was found a few times. This chain connects TRBV28 to TRBJ2-1, with TRBD2 matching 7 bases. V gave up 8 bases and J gave up 3 bases; unmatched junction bases: 4. The CDR3 consists of 13 residues. The germline CDR1 and CDR2 sequences are MDHEN and SYDVKM. CDR3 nucleotides: TGTGCCAGCTGGGCGGGGGACTACAATGAGCAGTTCTTC. Its translation is CASWAGDYNEQFF.

Notes on this clonotype: A much larger clone sits a single nucleotide away, making a read error possible. J is TRBJ2-7 and V is TRBV7-9; D perhaps matches TRBD1 (5 bases). From germline, CDR1 is SEHNR and CDR2 FQNEAQ (reference sequence). Trimming pared 7 bases from V and 0 bases from J, leaving 16 bases between. CDR3 size: 15 residues. CDR3 sequence reads: CASNSPHRSSYEQYF. The CDR3 bases are TGTGCCAGCAACTCACCACACAGGTCCTCCTACGAGCAGTACTTC. Variable domain in full (rest from reference TRBV7-9 and TRBJ2-7): DTGVSQNPRHKITKRGQNVTFRCDPISEHNRLYWYRQTLGQGPEFLTYFQNEAQLEKSRLLSDRFSAERPKGSFSTLEIQRTEQGDSAMYLCASNSPHRSSYEQYFGPGTRLTVT.

The genes are TRBV20-1 and TRBJ2-3, with 10 bases lining up with TRBD2. The CDR3 has 17 residues. From germline, CDR1 is DFQATT and CDR2 SNEGSKA (reference sequence). After removal of 0 bases from V and 2 bases from J, the junction contained 8 bases not matched to a gene. The CDR3 sequence: CSARDVFGLADTDTQYF. The CDR3 nucleotides are TGCAGTGCTAGAGATGTTTTTGGACTAGCGGACACAGATACGCAGTATTTT.

A single count supports this clonotype. The gene calls are TRBV20-1 and TRBJ2-5; 9 bases agree with TRBD1. Unmatched junction bases numbered 12, after V lost 5 bases and J lost 2 bases. The V gene's germline CDR1 is DFQATT and CDR2 SNEGSKA (reference sequence). This CDR3 has 16 residues. The CDR3 here is CSADHPGTGIQETQYF. In DNA form, the CDR3 reads TGCAGTGCTGATCATCCCGGGACAGGGATACAAGAGACCCAGTACTTC.

The chain recombines TRBV2 with TRBJ2-4; 7 bases agree with TRBD2. The V gene end was trimmed by 3 bases and the J gene end by 3 bases; junction bases not matched to a gene: 8. CDR1 SNHLY and CDR2 FYNNEI come from the germline V gene. This CDR3 is 16 amino acids long. CDR3 residues: CASSDGAGVVKNIQYF. The CDR3 DNA reads as TGTGCCAGCAGTGACGGGGCGGGAGTTGTCAAAAACATTCAGTACTTC.

The table lists this clonotype with a few counts. The chain recombines TRBV19 with TRBJ2-3; D is ambiguous. Germline-derived CDR1 and CDR2 are LNHDA and SQIVND (reference sequence). Trimming left V 0 bases short and J 4 bases short, with 14 bases between. The CDR3 runs 16 residues. The CDR3 loop is CASSIDLDNQADTQYF. In DNA, the CDR3 is TGTGCCAGTAGTATAGATCTTGACAACCAAGCAGATACGCAGTATTTT.

This clonotype has just a few counts. The chain carries TRBV20-1 and TRBJ2-7, with D possibly matching TRBD2 (6 bases). CDR1 is DFQATT and CDR2 is SNEGSKA in the germline V gene (reference sequence). Trimming shortened V by 0 bases and J by 2 bases, and 14 bases separated the two germline ends. CDR3 length: 15 residues. CDR3 protein: CSARDRAGSAYEQYF. Written as DNA, the CDR3 is TGCAGTGCTAGAGATCGGGCGGGGTCGGCCTACGAGCAGTACTTC.

A remark on this clonotype: A much larger clonotype is one base distant, so this may be a read error. The rearrangement joins TRBV7-2 to TRBJ2-7; D is perhaps TRBD2 (5 bases). This CDR3 is 15 amino acids long. Trimming took off 8 bases at V and 2 bases at J, with 19 bases between the two ends. Looked up from germline, CDR1 is SGHTA and CDR2 is FQGNSA. DNA of the CDR3: TGTGCCAGCGTCTCCACCCCTGGAGGTGCCTACGAGCAGTACTTC. This encodes CASVSTPGGAYEQYF.

The chain uses TRBV20-1 and TRBJ2-7; 11 positions agree with TRBD2. Trimming at V came to 4 bases and at J to 2 bases, leaving 7 bases not matched to a gene. The germline CDR1 and CDR2 sequences are DFQATT and SNEGSKA (reference sequence). The CDR3 has 15 residues. CDR3 sequence (DNA): TGCAGTGCTATGATTAGCGGGAGGGCCACCTACGAGCAGTACTTC. Translation: CSAMISGRATYEQYF.

J is TRBJ2-1 and V is TRBV6-2 or TRBV6-3; 9 bases agree with TRBD2. CDR1 is MNHEY, CDR2 SVGEGT, per germline. The CDR3 loop spans 12 amino acids. With 6 bases clipped from V and 10 bases from J, the junction kept 4 bases outside the gene matches. The CDR3 DNA follows: TGTGCCAGCAGCCGCCTAGCGGGGGAGCAGTTCTTC. Translated: CASSRLAGEQFF.

The chain recombines TRBV4-1 with TRBJ2-2; D gene uncertain. Trimming removed 0 bases at V and 1 base at J, with 6 bases between. The CDR3 consists of 15 residues. The germline V gene has CDR1 MGHRA and CDR2 YSYEKL. The DNA for the CDR3 is TGCGCCAGCAGCCAAGAGCGGATGAACACCGGGGAGCTGTTTTTT. Protein product: CASSQERMNTGELFF.

This clonotype showed up just a few times. This chain links TRBV6-8 with TRBJ2-1, with D unresolved. Trimming took 1 base from V and 0 from J, leaving 4 bases between them. Germline V gives CDR1 MNHGY, CDR2 SAAAGT. The length of the CDR3 is 14 residues. CDR3 sequence: CASSYLNSYNEQFF. CDR3 nucleotides: TGTGCCAGCAGTTACTTAAACTCCTACAATGAGCAGTTCTTC.

The V call is TRBV20-1, the J call TRBJ2-7; D is unclear. The CDR3 is made up of 13 amino acids. The germline gives CDR1 DFQATT, CDR2 SNEGSKA (reference sequence). V was cut by 0 bases and J by 0 bases, with 6 bases left in between. CDR3 in amino acids: CSARDLASYEQYF. The CDR3 DNA reads TGCAGTGCTAGAGACTTGGCCTCCTACGAGCAGTACTTC.

This clonotype occurred many times. The V gene is TRBV12-3 or TRBV12-4, the J gene TRBJ2-1; no clear D. Trimming pared 7 bases from V and 8 bases from J, leaving 9 bases between. This CDR3 comprises 11 residues. The CDR3 protein is CASTPGDEQFF. CDR3 sequence (DNA): TGTGCCAGCACCCCAGGCGATGAGCAGTTCTTC.

This clonotype has at least ten counts. J is TRBJ2-7 and V is TRBV6-2 or TRBV6-3; no reliable D call. V was clipped by 6 bases and J by 5 bases, with 11 bases between them. Germline V gene data show CDR1 as MNHEY and CDR2 as SVGEGT. The CDR3 extends over 12 amino acids. The CDR3: CASSLRVDEQYF. The CDR3 region has the DNA TGTGCCAGCAGCCTTCGAGTTGACGAGCAGTACTTC.